The source of this T cell receptor beta chain is a study of glioma-infiltrating T cells after dendritic cell vaccination. Study details: Autologous tumor lysate-pulsed dendritic cell vaccination was given between 2003 and 2012.

This clone was counted once. One end of the junction is discordant with germline, which a read error may explain. The CDR3 loop spans 13 amino acids. Germline V gene lookup returns CDR1 SEHNR and CDR2 FQNEAQ (reference sequence). Profiling relied on immunoSEQ multiplex PCR, and the TCRdb table lists in-frame clones only, not all of them. This table holds approximately 100,000 clones, over 60% found once. Fresh-frozen tumor tissue and more than two years of survival data were available for all. Isocitrate dehydrogenase mutation was absent in all glioblastoma patients. The V and J genes are TRBV7-9 and TRBJ1-2; no clear D gene. The specimen was blood, collected before dendritic cell vaccination. The sequence was collected from a human donor with glioblastoma. CDR3 region: CASSPLPKYGYTF. As DNA, the CDR3 is TGTGCCAGCAGCCCCCTTCCTAAGTATGGCTACACCTTC.